Below, 5 T cell receptor beta chains from the same sample are listed, as sequenced in a study of graft-versus-host responses after intestinal transplantation. For these receptors, no antigen is known. The method was immunoSEQ multiplex PCR; TCRdb's version includes in-frame clones alone and lacks a portion of them. Of some 97,000 clones listed, about 90% are singletons. The input for sequencing was unstimulated CD4+ T cells sorted from spleen or lymph node cells, taken before transplant. Receptor source: a human donor who was the organ donor for an intestinal transplant.

The gene calls are TRBV29-1 and TRBJ2-3; TRBD2 is a possible D gene (5 bases). Germline values: CDR1 SQVTM, CDR2 ANQGSEA. The CDR3 length is 13 residues. The ends were cut back, 1 base at V and 0 bases at J, with 5 bases in the middle. In DNA form, the CDR3 reads TGCAGCGTTGAAGGCGGGAGCACAGATACGCAGTATTTT. The encoded protein is CSVEGGSTDTQYF.

The chain uses TRBV28 and TRBJ1-3, with D hard to call. The CDR3 consists of 16 residues. Germline assignment: CDR1 MDHEN and CDR2 SYDVKM. Trimming took off 6 bases at V and 2 bases at J, with 17 bases between the two ends. The CDR3 DNA reads as TGTGCCAGCAGGGACCTACCACAAGGCCCTGGAAACACCATATATTTT. It encodes CASRDLPQGPGNTIYF.

The gene calls are TRBV5-6 and TRBJ1-1; TRBD1 might be the D (5 bases). Trimming took 0 bases from V and 10 from J, leaving 19 bases between them. The germline CDR1 and CDR2 sequences are SGHDT and YYEEEE. The CDR3 spans 15 residues. The DNA of the CDR3 is TGTGCCAGCAGCTTGGAGAGAGGGGTCGCCTTTGGAGCTTTCTTT. Translating it yields CASSLERGVAFGAFF.

The chain recombines TRBV4-2 with TRBJ1-2, with D perhaps TRBD1 (6 bases). V was shortened by 3 bases and J by 4 bases, with 27 bases between the two germline ends. Per germline, CDR1 LGHNA and CDR2 YNFKEQ. The CDR3 covers 19 residues. CDR3 loop: CASSQAHSAGARVGYGYTF. CDR3 nucleotides: TGTGCCAGCAGCCAGGCCCACTCGGCAGGGGCTCGAGTAGGCTATGGCTACACCTTC.

The V and J genes are TRBV5-5 and TRBJ1-5; a weak D match, TRBD1 (5 bases). V was pared by 0 bases and J by 5 bases, with 9 bases between. This CDR3 contains 14 residues. CDR1 and CDR2 (germline): SGHKS, YYEKEE (reference sequence). The CDR3 protein is CASSLVREDQPQHF. In DNA, the CDR3 is TGTGCCAGCAGCTTGGTCAGGGAAGATCAGCCCCAGCATTTT.